These 27 T cell receptor beta chains originate from one sample sequenced in a study of T-cell memory formation after mild COVID-19. MiXCR, applied by TCRdb to the 5' RACE reads, yields one record per CDR3 protein. The data hold roughly 250,000 distinct CDR3 sequences, with about 15% observed a single time. The material sequenced was PBMCs or a T cell subset sorted from them (not recorded which). The source is a young man who had mild COVID-19 (a few samples of this study predate the infection). Cell type and time point are not known.

The chain employs TRBV7-2 and TRBJ1-6; D remains unclear. V lost 1 base and J 9 bases, leaving 13 bases between the germline ends. The CDR3 extends over 15 amino acids. Germline-derived CDR1 and CDR2 are SGHTA and FQGNSA. The CDR3 loop is CASSLEFSLGSPLHF. DNA for the CDR3: TGTGCCAGCAGCTTAGAGTTTTCTTTGGGTTCACCCCTCCACTTT.

This rearrangement joins TRBV7-9 to TRBJ2-3; 11 positions agree with TRBD2. Germline V gives CDR1 SEHNR, CDR2 FQNEAQ (reference sequence). The CDR3 covers 16 residues. V dropped 3 bases and J dropped 3; count of bases not matched to a gene: 5. CDR3 protein: CASSFLSGGATDTQYF. The CDR3 DNA sequence: TGTGCCAGCAGCTTCCTTAGCGGGGGGGCAACAGATACGCAGTATTTT.

The rearrangement uses TRBV29-1 and TRBJ1-5; no firm D call. The CDR3 loop spans 13 amino acids. Germline CDR1 SQVTM, CDR2 ANQGSEA. V was shortened by 4 bases and J by 4 bases, with 11 bases between the two germline ends. CDR3 DNA: TGCAGCGTTGGTCCAGGCCCGAATCAGCCCCAGCATTTT. Encoded protein: CSVGPGPNQPQHF.

The V call is TRBV25-1, the J call TRBJ1-3, with a tentative D call TRBD1 (6 bases). Deletions cut 2 bases from V and 0 bases from J, with 11 bases between. The CDR3 totals 16 residues. The V gene's germline CDR1 is MGHDK and CDR2 SYGVNS. The CDR3: CASSEPQGSSGNTIYF. The CDR3 DNA sequence: TGTGCCAGCAGTGAACCTCAGGGGAGCTCTGGAAACACCATATATTTT. Full variable domain (missing parts from reference TRBV25-1 and TRBJ1-3): EADIYQTPRYLVIGTGKKITLECSQTMGHDKMYWYQQDPGMELHLIHYSYGVNSTEKGDLSSESTVSRIRTEHFPLTLESARPSHTSQYLCASSEPQGSSGNTIYFGEGSWLTVV.

The rearrangement links TRBV4-2 to TRBJ2-5; D might be TRBD2 (6 bases). Germline assignment: CDR1 LGHNA and CDR2 YNFKEQ. The CDR3 has 15 amino acids. V lost 1 base, J lost 9 bases, and 18 bases lay in between. The CDR3 nucleotides read TGTGCCAGCAGCCAAGTCGTCGGGGGTCCTGTGGCCCAGTACTTC. Protein: CASSQVVGGPVAQYF.

This clonotype was seen a few times. The gene calls are TRBV6-6 and TRBJ2-4; D possibly matches TRBD1 or TRBD2 (5 bases each). V lost 7 bases and J lost 6, with 16 bases in between. The germline V gene has CDR1 MNHNY and CDR2 SVGAGI (reference sequence). The CDR3 totals 14 residues. CDR3 in amino acids: CASTSRGTVNIQYF. The CDR3 nucleotides are TGTGCCAGCACCTCAAGAGGGACGGTAAACATTCAGTACTTC.

This chain connects TRBV7-2 to TRBJ1-2, with TRBD1 identical over 8 bases. There are 16 residues in the CDR3. Germline CDR1 and CDR2: SGHTA and FQGNSA. J gave up 6 bases and V 3 bases, and 12 bases lay outside the gene matches. The CDR3, as DNA: TGTGCCAGCAGCTTTTCGACAGGGGATGTTTTCGATGGCTACACCTTC. This gives the protein CASSFSTGDVFDGYTF.

For the CDR3, the DNA is TGCAGTGCTAGACCTGACCCCGGGAGGGATCAGCCCCAGCATTTT. Amino acid sequence: CSARPDPGRDQPQHF. This chain connects TRBV20-1 to TRBJ1-5; D is unresolved. V lost 2 bases and J 5 bases, leaving 16 bases between the germline ends. Germline V gene data show CDR1 as DFQATT and CDR2 as SNEGSKA (reference sequence). This CDR3 has 15 amino acids.

The genes are TRBV7-8 and TRBJ1-1; D gene unclear. Germline CDR1 and CDR2: SGHVS and FQNEAQ. The CDR3 extends over 14 amino acids. Trimming took off 1 base at V and 3 bases at J, with 9 bases between the two ends. The CDR3 spells CASSLEGIYTEAFF. In nucleotides, the CDR3 is TGTGCCAGCAGCTTAGAAGGCATATACACTGAAGCTTTCTTT.

This clonotype was seen only a few times. This chain connects TRBV6-1 to TRBJ1-2; perhaps TRBD1 as D (6 bases). Deletions cut 4 bases from V and 5 bases from J, with 8 bases between. The CDR3 runs 12 residues. In germline, CDR1 is MNHNS, CDR2 SASEGT. This CDR3 reads CASSGTVYGYTF. For the CDR3, the DNA is TGTGCCAGCAGTGGGACAGTTTATGGCTACACCTTC.

There are a few counts of this clonotype. The V and J genes are TRBV12-3 or TRBV12-4 and TRBJ1-3, with D perhaps TRBD1 (6 bases). Trimming left V 6 bases short and J 2 bases short, with 11 bases between. CDR3 length equals 14 residues. CDR3 nucleotide sequence: TGTGCCAGCAGCAGGGGTAAGGCTGGAAACACCATATATTTT. Protein sequence: CASSRGKAGNTIYF.

This clonotype was observed a few times. This chain joins TRBV7-2 and TRBJ1-6; D gene ambiguous. The CDR3 has 16 residues. Trimming pared 5 bases from V and 9 bases from J, leaving 20 bases between. Germline-derived CDR1 and CDR2 are SGHTA and FQGNSA. The CDR3 spells CASSRRAGDPGSPLHF. CDR3 coding DNA: TGTGCCAGCAGCCGAAGGGCGGGCGATCCAGGTTCACCCCTCCACTTT.

The chain has TRBV11-2 and TRBJ2-1, with TRBD2 as a possible D gene (5 bases). The length of the CDR3 is 12 residues. CDR1 SGHAT and CDR2 FQNNGV come from the germline V gene. V was clipped by 5 bases and J by 7 bases, with 9 bases between them. CDR3 region: CASSVGGNEQFF. CDR3 bases: TGTGCCAGCAGCGTAGGAGGAAATGAGCAGTTCTTC.

This clonotype was detected only a few times. The chain is built from TRBV18 and TRBJ2-7, with D perhaps being TRBD1 or TRBD2 (5 bases each). V lost 2 bases and J lost 0, with 11 bases in between. This CDR3 comprises 15 residues. From germline, CDR1 is KGHSH and CDR2 LQKENI. This CDR3 reads CASSPTRGSSYEQYF. The DNA for the CDR3 is TGTGCCAGCTCACCAACGAGGGGAAGCTCCTACGAGCAGTACTTC.

This CDR3 reads CASSPGAGKDTQYF. The CDR3 region has the DNA TGTGCCAGCAGCCCGGGGGCCGGGAAAGATACGCAGTATTTT. The chain carries TRBV7-2 and TRBJ2-3; D might be TRBD1 or TRBD2, each matching 6 bases. Trimming stripped 5 bases from V and 5 bases from J, with 14 bases between. The CDR3 extends over 14 amino acids. Per the germline V gene, CDR1 is SGHTA and CDR2 is FQGNSA.

V and J are TRBV7-6 and TRBJ2-1; 9 bases match TRBD1. The germline V gene has CDR1 SGHVS and CDR2 FNYEAQ. This CDR3 is 16 amino acids long. V gave up 1 base and J gave up 6 bases; unmatched junction bases: 7. CDR3 bases: TGTGCCAGCAGCTTAGAAGGGACAGGGCTGACCAATGAGCAGTTCTTC. It encodes CASSLEGTGLTNEQFF.

The chain combines TRBV6-1 with TRBJ2-7; 7 bases agree with TRBD1. The CDR3 loop spans 14 amino acids. In germline, CDR1 is MNHNS, CDR2 SASEGT. Losses at the gene ends were 7 bases for V and 0 bases for J; bases not matched to a gene: 6. CDR3 region: CASTQDRSSYEQYV. As DNA, the CDR3 is TGTGCCAGCACCCAGGACAGGAGCTCCTACGAGCAGTACGTC.

The rearrangement uses TRBV7-3 and TRBJ1-1; 7 bases align to TRBD1. V lost 7 bases, J lost 4 bases, and 12 bases stayed unmatched. The V gene's germline CDR1 is SGHTA and CDR2 FQGTGA. The CDR3 has 15 residues. The CDR3 sequence: CASTLVGGGGTEAFF. CDR3 bases: TGTGCCAGCACTCTGGTAGGGGGCGGGGGCACTGAAGCTTTCTTT.

In its sample, this clonotype was seen a few times. The chain carries TRBV29-1 and TRBJ1-2, with D possibly TRBD1 on 5 matching bases. Deletions cut 4 bases from V and 2 bases from J, with 17 bases between. The CDR3 has 15 residues. Germline V gene sequence: CDR1 SQVTM, CDR2 ANQGSEA. The CDR3 spells CSVALAGGENYGYTF. CDR3 coding DNA: TGCAGCGTTGCACTCGCCGGGGGGGAAAACTATGGCTACACCTTC.

V gene TRBV29-1 combines with J gene TRBJ2-7; 10 bases line up with TRBD1. The V gene end was trimmed by 7 bases and the J gene end by 7 bases; junction bases not matched to a gene: 10. This CDR3 spans 13 amino acids. The V gene's germline CDR1 is SQVTM and CDR2 ANQGSEA. Here the CDR3 DNA reads TGCAGCGCCAGCCCGGGACAGGGGTTTGAGCAGTACTTC. This gives the protein CSASPGQGFEQYF.

Ten or more counts support this clonotype. The V gene is TRBV7-8, the J gene TRBJ2-3; D remains unclear. CDR3 length: 14 residues. V shed 2 bases and J shed 0 bases, with 6 bases lying between them. The germline V gene has CDR1 SGHVS and CDR2 FQNEAQ. The CDR3 nucleotides are TGTGCCAGCAGCTTACAGGCTAGCACAGATACGCAGTATTTT. It specifies CASSLQASTDTQYF. Complete variable domain (other parts from reference TRBV7-8 and TRBJ2-3): GAGVSQSPRYKVAKRGQDVALRCDPISGHVSLFWYQQALGQGPEFLTYFQNEAQLDKSGLPSDRFFAERPEGSVSTLKIQRTQQEDSAVYLCASSLQASTDTQYFGPGTRLTVL.

V gene TRBV4-3 combines with J gene TRBJ1-2; possible D gene TRBD1, 5 bases. From germline, CDR1 is LGHNA and CDR2 YSLEER. The V and J ends lost 0 bases and 3 bases respectively, with 11 bases between them. The CDR3 totals 15 residues. The CDR3 loop is CASSQEPGRYYGYTF. The CDR3 coding sequence is TGCGCCAGCAGCCAAGAACCAGGGCGGTACTATGGCTACACCTTC.

The CDR3 protein is CASSEGGYSNQPQHF. CDR3 DNA: TGTGCCAGCAGTGAAGGAGGGTATAGCAATCAGCCCCAGCATTTT. This chain connects TRBV6-1 to TRBJ1-5; D is unresolved. The CDR3 is made up of 15 amino acids. The germline CDR1 and CDR2 sequences are MNHNS and SASEGT. V was shortened by 1 base and J by 0 bases, with 7 bases between the two germline ends.

The chain is built from TRBV28 and TRBJ2-2, with 7 nucleotides matching TRBD1. V lost 4 bases, J lost 6 bases, and 8 bases stayed unmatched. From germline, CDR1 is MDHEN and CDR2 SYDVKM. This CDR3 contains 15 residues. The CDR3 nucleotides are TGTGCCAGCAGTTCACAGACAGGGATCCCCGGGGAGCTGTTTTTT. Residues: CASSSQTGIPGELFF.

For the CDR3, the DNA is TGTGCCAGCAGCTCGCGCCGGACGCTCCCGTTTAGCGGGGAGATCACAGATACGCAGTATTTT. It translates to CASSSRRTLPFSGEITDTQYF. The chain carries TRBV7-3 and TRBJ2-3, with 8 bases identical to TRBD2. The CDR3 has 21 residues. With V trimmed by 4 bases and J by 2 bases, 23 bases remained unmatched. Germline V gene data show CDR1 as SGHTA and CDR2 as FQGTGA.

This clonotype was found a few times. CDR3 in amino acids: CASSPTGTGYGYTF. The CDR3 nucleotides are TGTGCCAGCAGCCCGACCGGGACAGGGTATGGCTACACCTTC. The chain combines TRBV7-3 with TRBJ1-2; the match to TRBD1 covers 9 bases. The CDR3 runs 14 residues. After removal of 5 bases from V and 5 bases from J, the junction contained 6 bases not matched to a gene. Germline CDR1 and CDR2: SGHTA and FQGTGA.

The table lists this clonotype with a few counts. The V and J genes are TRBV7-2 and TRBJ2-5, with D perhaps TRBD2 (7 bases). CDR1 is SGHTA and CDR2 is FQGNSA in the germline V gene. CDR3 length equals 15 residues. With 5 bases removed from V and 7 bases from J, the gap between germline ends came to 20 bases. The CDR3 here is CASSLRGGPWGTQYF. Written as DNA, the CDR3 is TGTGCCAGCAGCCTTCGCGGGGGCCCCTGGGGGACCCAGTACTTC.